This T cell receptor beta chain was captured in a study of T-cell memory formation after mild COVID-19. Germline CDR1 is MNHNY and CDR2 is SVGAGI (reference sequence). Trimming shortened V by 6 bases and J by 5 bases, and 16 bases separated the two germline ends. CDR3 length: 14 residues. Using its own MiXCR run on the 5' RACE reads, TCRdb lists one record per CDR3 protein. The table includes roughly 350,000 distinct CDR3 sequences, roughly 13% detected once. A note on this clonotype: Its antigen remains unknown.

General observations from the study: Clones that contracted from day 15 to 85 had balanced CD4/CD8; later expanders were CD4+ biased.

The source material was PBMCs or a T cell subset sorted from them (not recorded which). The V gene is TRBV6-6, the J gene TRBJ1-1; maybe TRBD1 (5 bases). This clonotype was obtained from a young man who had mild COVID-19 (a few samples of this study predate the infection). Cell type and time point are not known. DNA for the CDR3: TGTGCCAGCAGGGCGGACACGAGGGATACTGAAGCTTTCTTT. This gives the protein CASRADTRDTEAFF.